The clone carrying this TCR beta chain was counted a single time. The data derive from a study of T-cell memory formation after mild COVID-19. TCRdb fed the 5' RACE reads into MiXCR, producing one record per CDR3 protein. The table has about 190,000 distinct CDR3 sequences, 18% seen once. The sequencing sample was made of PBMCs or a T cell subset sorted from them (not recorded which). The receptor comes from an adult woman who had mild COVID-19 (a few samples of this study predate the infection). Cell type and time point are not known.

CDR3 nucleotide sequence: TGTGCCAGCAGAGTAGAGAGACGGAGTGGCGAGCAGTACTTC. It codes for CASRVERRSGEQYF. V is TRBV28 and J is TRBJ2-7; D is unresolved. Trimming stripped 6 bases from V and 6 bases from J, with 18 bases between. The CDR3 is 14 residues long. Germline V gene lookup returns CDR1 MDHEN and CDR2 SYDVKM.